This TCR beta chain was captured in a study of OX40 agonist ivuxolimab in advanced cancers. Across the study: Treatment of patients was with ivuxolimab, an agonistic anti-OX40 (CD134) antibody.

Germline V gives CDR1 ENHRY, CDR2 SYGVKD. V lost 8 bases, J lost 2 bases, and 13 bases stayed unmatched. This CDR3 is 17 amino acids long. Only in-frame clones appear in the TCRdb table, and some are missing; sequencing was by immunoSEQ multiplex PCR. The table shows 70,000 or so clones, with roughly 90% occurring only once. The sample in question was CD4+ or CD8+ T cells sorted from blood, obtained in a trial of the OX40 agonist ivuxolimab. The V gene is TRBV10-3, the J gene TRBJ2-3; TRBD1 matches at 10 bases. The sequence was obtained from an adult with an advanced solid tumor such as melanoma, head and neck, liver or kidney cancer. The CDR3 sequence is CAIRGQGESTHTDTQYF. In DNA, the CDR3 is TGTGCCATCCGCGGACAGGGGGAAAGCACACACACAGATACGCAGTATTTT.